A selection of T cell receptor beta chains follows, all from one sample in a study of beta chain features in type 1 diabetes. This table comes from immunoSEQ multiplex PCR, and its TCRdb copy is limited to in-frame clones, with some not included. The sample includes 430,000 or so clones, approximately 10% seen only once; the top ten take roughly 0.046%. Sequenced: naive CD4+ T cells from blood. The source is a woman aged 18 to 35 in good health. CDR3s include the opening cysteine and the closing phenylalanine or tryptophan. The D gene is left open where the match is weak. Size is omitted from some rows. Given values are once, few, many or a class for expanded clones.

J: TRBJ2-1; size: NA; V: TRBV7-6; D: NA; length: 16; CDR3: CASSLSHIDGYNEQFF; DNA: TGTGCCAGCAGCTTATCCCATATAGACGGCTACAATGAGCAGTTCTTC
J: TRBJ2-1; size: few; V: TRBV6-1; D: NA; length: 13; CDR3: CASSGLNYNEQFF; DNA: TGTGCCAGCTCGGGACTTAACTACAATGAGCAGTTCTTC
J: TRBJ2-5; size: NA; V: TRBV7-9; D: NA; length: 12; CDR3: CASNLYQETQYF; DNA: TGTGCCAGCAACCTCTACCAAGAGACCCAGTACTTC
J: TRBJ2-3; size: few; V: TRBV9; D: TRBD2; length: 15; CDR3: CASSGGLAGSYTQYF; DNA: TGTGCCAGCAGCGGGGGACTAGCGGGATCTTATACGCAGTATTTT
J: TRBJ2-1; size: few; V: TRBV5-4; D: NA; length: 13; CDR3: CASSLQGLHEQFF; DNA: TGTGCCAGCAGCTTGCAGGGTTTGCATGAGCAGTTCTTC
J: TRBJ2-3; size: NA; V: TRBV7-2; D: NA; length: 14; CDR3: CASSLALRTDTQYF; DNA: TGTGCCAGCAGCTTAGCTCTTCGTACAGATACGCAGTATTTT
J: TRBJ2-1; size: NA; V: TRBV7-9; D: NA; length: 12; CDR3: CASSLRANEQFF; DNA: TGTGCCAGCAGCTTAAGGGCTAATGAGCAGTTCTTC
J: TRBJ2-7; size: few; V: TRBV9; D: TRBD2; length: 15; CDR3: CASSVRAGDRSEQYF; DNA: TGTGCCAGCAGCGTACGAGCGGGAGACCGGTCCGAGCAGTACTTC
J: TRBJ2-1; size: few; V: TRBV5-6; D: NA; length: 17; CDR3: CASSRPGAHIDYNEQFF; DNA: TGTGCCAGCAGCAGACCCGGGGCCCACATCGACTACAATGAGCAGTTCTTC
J: TRBJ1-5; size: once; V: TRBV9; D: TRBD1; length: 14; CDR3: CASSGTGGYQPQHF; DNA: TGTGCCAGCAGCGGCACAGGGGGCTATCAGCCCCAGCATTTT
J: TRBJ2-2; size: few; V: TRBV27; D: NA; length: 13; CDR3: CASSALRSGELFF; DNA: TGTGCCAGCAGTGCGCTCCGTTCCGGGGAGCTGTTTTTT
J: TRBJ2-1; size: NA; V: TRBV7-2; D: TRBD2; length: 16; CDR3: CASSYTGTSVSNEQFF; DNA: TGTGCCAGCAGTTATACCGGGACTAGCGTCTCGAATGAGCAGTTCTTC
J: TRBJ1-1; size: NA; V: TRBV11-2; D: NA; length: 12; CDR3: CASSRNRDEAFF; DNA: TGTGCCAGCAGCCGCAACAGGGATGAAGCTTTCTTT
J: TRBJ2-1; size: NA; V: TRBV2; D: TRBD1; length: 16; CDR3: CASGRQTGVKAREQFF; DNA: TGTGCCAGCGGGCGGCAGACAGGGGTAAAGGCCAGAGAGCAGTTCTTC
J: TRBJ1-1; size: NA; V: TRBV14; D: NA; length: 16; CDR3: CASSGLPYRSHTEAFF; DNA: TGTGCCAGCAGCGGACTACCATACAGGAGCCACACTGAAGCTTTCTTT
J: TRBJ1-3; size: few; V: TRBV4-1; D: NA; length: 15; CDR3: CASSHSGDLRNTIYF; DNA: TGCGCCAGCAGCCATTCGGGGGACTTGAGAAACACCATATATTTT
J: TRBJ2-5; size: few; V: TRBV19; D: TRBD2; length: 13; CDR3: CASGLAGGETQYF; DNA: TGTGCCAGTGGACTAGCGGGAGGAGAGACCCAGTACTTC
J: TRBJ1-5; size: NA; V: TRBV4-2; D: NA; length: 14; CDR3: CASSQDFPRRPQHF; DNA: TGTGCCAGCAGCCAAGATTTCCCGCGGAGGCCCCAGCATTTT
J: TRBJ2-1; size: few; V: TRBV6-5; D: TRBD2; length: 14; CDR3: CASSSGIGLNEQFF; DNA: TGTGCCAGCAGTAGCGGGATCGGGTTAAATGAGCAGTTCTTC
J: TRBJ2-7; size: NA; V: TRBV25-1; D: NA; length: 13; CDR3: CASSEAGTYEQYF; DNA: TGTGCCAGCAGTGAAGCAGGGACCTACGAGCAGTACTTC
J: TRBJ1-3; size: NA; V: TRBV2; D: NA; length: 13; CDR3: CASKRRIGNTIYF; DNA: TGTGCCAGCAAGCGGAGAATAGGAAACACCATATATTTT
J: TRBJ1-1; size: few; V: TRBV7-9; D: NA; length: 13; CDR3: CASSWNKNTEAFF; DNA: TGTGCCAGCAGCTGGAACAAGAACACTGAAGCTTTCTTT
J: TRBJ2-1; size: few; V: TRBV12-5; D: TRBD1; length: 15; CDR3: CASGPGTGGYNEQFF; DNA: TGTGCTAGTGGACCCGGGACAGGGGGTTACAATGAGCAGTTCTTC
J: TRBJ2-7; size: NA; V: TRBV7-2; D: NA; length: 14; CDR3: CASSFREYSYEQYF; DNA: TGTGCCAGCAGCTTTCGGGAATACTCCTACGAGCAGTACTTC
J: TRBJ2-1; size: NA; V: TRBV2; D: TRBD1; length: 13; CDR3: CARDRGSYNEQFF; DNA: TGTGCCAGGGACAGGGGCTCCTACAATGAGCAGTTCTTC
J: TRBJ2-7; size: few; V: TRBV11-2; D: TRBD2; length: 18; CDR3: CASSLGRTSGSEIYEQYF; DNA: TGTGCCAGCAGCTTAGGCCGGACTAGCGGGAGTGAGATCTACGAGCAGTACTTC
J: TRBJ2-6; size: NA; V: TRBV19; D: NA; length: 14; CDR3: CASSPVSGANVLTF; DNA: TGTGCCAGTAGTCCCGTCTCTGGGGCCAACGTCCTGACTTTC
J: TRBJ2-7; size: once; V: TRBV19; D: NA; length: 14; CDR3: CASRGGMGGYEQYF; DNA: TGTGCCAGTAGGGGAGGCATGGGCGGCTACGAGCAGTACTTC
J: TRBJ1-5; size: few; V: TRBV28; D: NA; length: 13; CDR3: CAAQRGGNQPQHF; DNA: TGTGCCGCCCAGAGGGGAGGGAATCAGCCCCAGCATTTT
J: TRBJ1-2; size: NA; V: TRBV7-9; D: TRBD1; length: 15; CDR3: CASSPRQGTNYGYTF; DNA: TGTGCCAGCAGCCCGAGACAGGGAACTAACTATGGCTACACCTTC
J: TRBJ2-5; size: NA; V: TRBV5-4; D: TRBD2; length: 14; CDR3: CASSLGLAGGAQYF; DNA: TGTGCCAGCAGCTTGGGTCTAGCGGGAGGGGCCCAGTACTTC
J: TRBJ2-5; size: NA; V: TRBV15; D: NA; length: 14; CDR3: CATSRGRDQETQYF; DNA: TGTGCCACCAGCAGAGGTAGGGACCAAGAGACCCAGTACTTC
J: TRBJ2-7; size: few; V: TRBV15; D: NA; length: 14; CDR3: CATSRDRASYEQYF; DNA: TGTGCCACCAGCAGAGACAGAGCCTCCTACGAGCAGTACTTC
J: TRBJ2-4; size: NA; V: TRBV15; D: TRBD2; length: 16; CDR3: CATSRGGGRGENIQYF; DNA: TGTGCCACCAGCCGAGGAGGCGGGCGGGGGGAAAACATTCAGTACTTC
J: TRBJ2-1; size: NA; V: TRBV20-1; D: NA; length: 10; CDR3: CSATGNEQFF; DNA: TGCAGTGCTACTGGGAATGAGCAGTTCTTC
J: TRBJ2-1; size: NA; V: TRBV29-1; D: NA; length: 12; CDR3: CSVEEGADEQFF; DNA: TGCAGCGTTGAAGAGGGGGCGGATGAGCAGTTCTTC
J: TRBJ1-1; size: NA; V: TRBV20-1; D: NA; length: 11; CDR3: CSAPMNTEAFF; DNA: TGCAGTGCTCCCATGAACACTGAAGCTTTCTTT
J: TRBJ1-1; size: NA; V: TRBV7-9; D: NA; length: 14; CDR3: CASSLWVLNTEAFF; DNA: TGTGCCAGCAGCCTATGGGTCTTGAACACTGAAGCTTTCTTT
J: TRBJ2-3; size: few; V: TRBV25-1; D: NA; length: 15; CDR3: CASSEGLASTDTQYF; DNA: TGTGCCAGCAGTGAAGGCCTAGCCAGCACAGATACGCAGTATTTT
J: TRBJ2-2; size: NA; V: TRBV15; D: TRBD1; length: 15; CDR3: CATSRKTGFTGELFF; DNA: TGTGCCACCAGCAGAAAGACAGGGTTTACCGGGGAGCTGTTTTTT
J: TRBJ1-2; size: few; V: TRBV27; D: NA; length: 17; CDR3: CASSLRALDGGSFGYTF; DNA: TGTGCCAGCAGTTTAAGGGCCCTTGATGGAGGGAGCTTTGGCTACACCTTC
J: TRBJ2-5; size: NA; V: TRBV28; D: NA; length: 12; CDR3: CASRSLSETQYF; DNA: TGTGCCAGCAGGTCCCTGAGCGAGACCCAGTACTTC
J: TRBJ2-2; size: NA; V: TRBV25-1; D: NA; length: 15; CDR3: CASSRTGIGAGELFF; DNA: TGTGCCAGCAGCAGAACAGGGATCGGGGCCGGGGAGCTGTTTTTT
J: TRBJ2-7; size: few; V: TRBV9; D: NA; length: 16; CDR3: CASSVVAAGAGNEQYF; DNA: TGTGCCAGCAGCGTAGTCGCGGCAGGGGCGGGTAACGAGCAGTACTTC
J: TRBJ2-3; size: NA; V: TRBV7-8; D: NA; length: 18; CDR3: CASSLVRRRGSSTDTQYF; DNA: TGTGCCAGCAGCCTAGTTAGGCGCAGGGGTTCTAGCACAGATACGCAGTATTTT
J: TRBJ1-1; size: NA; V: TRBV4-3; D: NA; length: 16; CDR3: CASSLVLSFSNTEAFF; DNA: TGCGCCAGCAGCCTAGTGCTCAGCTTTTCGAACACTGAAGCTTTCTTT
J: TRBJ2-1; size: NA; V: TRBV11-3; D: TRBD1; length: 17; CDR3: CASSSTLPGQGLNEQFF; DNA: TGTGCCAGCAGCTCAACATTACCGGGACAGGGTTTAAATGAGCAGTTCTTC
J: TRBJ1-1; size: NA; V: TRBV28; D: NA; length: 11; CDR3: CASIDLRGAFF; DNA: TGTGCCAGCATAGATTTACGGGGAGCTTTCTTT
J: TRBJ2-3; size: few; V: TRBV4-1; D: NA; length: 17; CDR3: CASSQNRDFQSRDTQYF; DNA: TGCGCCAGCAGCCAAAATCGGGACTTCCAATCTAGGGATACGCAGTATTTT
J: TRBJ2-3; size: NA; V: TRBV9; D: NA; length: 16; CDR3: CASSVGGSGFSYTQYF; DNA: TGTGCCAGCAGCGTAGGTGGTAGCGGCTTCTCCTATACGCAGTATTTT
J: TRBJ2-3; size: many; V: TRBV10-3; D: NA; length: 14; CDR3: CAIRAGPHTDTQYF; DNA: TGTGCCATCAGGGCAGGGCCCCACACAGATACGCAGTATTTT